This is a list of T cell receptor beta chains from one sample in a study of blood T cell repertoires in COVID-19. The assay was immunoSEQ multiplex PCR, and TCRdb's table has in-frame clones only and misses some. The sample consists of some 200,000 clones, 83% of them appearing once. Source material: PBMCs or T cells enriched from blood (not recorded which). These receptor sequences come from a woman aged 45-65 years who had been exposed to COVID-19. The CDR3 runs from the conserved cysteine through the conserved F or W. D genes are given only for firm matches. Clone size, where shown, is once, few, many, or a class for clones that have expanded.

size: NA
V: TRBV30
D: TRBD2
J: TRBJ2-7
DNA: TGTGCCTGGAGTGGGGGACTAGCGGGAGAGCAGTACTTC
CDR3: CAWSGGLAGEQYF

size: NA
V: TRBV18
D: TRBD1
J: TRBJ2-1
DNA: TGTGCCAGCTCACGGGACAGGCGATACAATGAGCAGTTCTTC
CDR3: CASSRDRRYNEQFF

size: NA
V: TRBV2
D: NA
J: TRBJ1-3
DNA: TGTGCCAGCAGTGAAATAGGGGGTGCAGTGAACTCTGGAAACACCATATATTTT
CDR3: CASSEIGGAVNSGNTIYF

size: NA
V: TRBV5-4
D: NA
J: TRBJ2-1
DNA: TGTGCCAGCAGCCGCCAACTACAGGACTACAATGAGCAGTTCTTC
CDR3: CASSRQLQDYNEQFF

size: NA
V: TRBV10-3
D: TRBD2
J: TRBJ2-3
DNA: TGTGCCACTAAGATTAGCGGGGAGCCCACAGATACGCAGTATTTT
CDR3: CATKISGEPTDTQYF

size: few
V: TRBV4-3
D: TRBD1
J: TRBJ2-7
DNA: TGCGCCAGCAGCCAGGATCGGGACAGTACCTACGAGCAGTACTTC
CDR3: CASSQDRDSTYEQYF

size: once
V: TRBV15
D: NA
J: TRBJ2-7
DNA: TGTGCCACCAGCACGGGGTCCTCCTACGAGCAGTACTTC
CDR3: CATSTGSSYEQYF

size: NA
V: TRBV7-6
D: NA
J: TRBJ2-7
DNA: TGTGCCAGCAGCCAGCTCGCGTCCCCCGGGGAGCAGTACTTC
CDR3: CASSQLASPGEQYF

size: NA
V: TRBV2
D: NA
J: TRBJ2-6
DNA: TGTGCCAGCAGTCTTGACAGTCTCTCTGGGGCCAACGTCCTGACTTTC
CDR3: CASSLDSLSGANVLTF

size: NA
V: TRBV12-3/TRBV12-4
D: NA
J: TRBJ2-1
DNA: TGTGCCAGCAGGGAGGGGACTTTAAATGAGCAGTTCTTC
CDR3: CASREGTLNEQFF

size: once
V: TRBV7-9
D: TRBD1
J: TRBJ2-3
DNA: TGTGCCAGCAGCTCAGGGGTTCCGGGACAGGGTCAGTATTTT
CDR3: CASSSGVPGQGQYF